This T cell receptor beta chain is from a study of cytomegalovirus exposure and HLA in healthy donors (dated by TCRdb to about 2017). Looking at the study overall: An earlier analysis of several hundred of the donors reported over 250 Gb of sequence data and 117 million unique TCR beta sequences obtained from roughly 170 million T cells. Alongside the repertoire data, information on donor age, sex, ethnicity and CMV serostatus was compiled. The study used immunosequencing to profile the T cell repertoires of hundreds of subjects and linked those repertoires to cytomegalovirus serostatus. Typing coverage differed by locus: A, B, C, DRB1 and DQB1 were typed in about 620-630 donors, DQA1 in about 500, DPA1 in around 610, and DPB1 in just under 490. Every discovery cohort repertoire had been produced on one sequencing platform. To decide whether each TCR beta V gene segment behaved as functional or pseudogenic, an earlier analysis of some 540 of the donors relied on high-throughput TCR beta sequencing. Genome-wide SNP genotypes for about 65% of the 666 donors were used in a later genetic analysis, which treated that subset as a discovery cohort. Among the roughly 370 genotyped donors, around 81% belonged to the genetic ancestry cluster associated with self-reported Caucasian donors. Among 300 to 450 genotyped donors of the cohort, an average of around 240,000 unique TCR beta nucleotide sequences were sequenced per donor, around a sixth of them non-productive. Class I and class II HLA loci were covered by the typing at four-digit resolution. Rather than drawing on any new phenotypic data, the later analysis identified candidate immune exposures from TCR beta sequences and the way those sequences occurred across donors. In addition to the first cohort of 650 to 750 subjects, a separate validation cohort of about 120 different subjects was used. To predict cytomegalovirus infection status, the study combined high-throughput TCR immunosequencing, statistical association of individual TCRs with disease status, and machine learning. Five DR-DQ haplotypes were treated as single units for association and clustering because of strong linkage in the cohort. An early release that covered 640 HLA-typed donors contained about 290 gigabases of sequencing data and around 80 million unique TCR sequences. The study aimed to test whether signatures of past pathogen exposure could be identified by cataloging public T cell receptors. A later analysis re-examined previously published TCR beta repertoires from over 500 donors and added high-resolution HLA genotyping to investigate patterns of TCR occurrence.

In total, roughly 670 healthy bone marrow donors made up the cohort. At the time of sampling, every cohort member was nominally healthy, though immune exposures that went unrecorded were likely present. The donor tested CMV seropositive, placing the donor among the 290 or so seropositive members of the cohort. Every donor gave a peripheral blood sample, and the peripheral blood mononuclear cells from that sample were used for TCR beta sequencing. Genomic DNA extraction from the blood cell samples was performed with the Qiagen DNeasy Blood Extraction Kit. This clone was seen a handful of times. Its target antigen remains unknown. No much larger clone exists at a distance of one base, and base qualities are not known. The library was generated by the immunoSEQ multiplex PCR assay. For the multiplex PCR, a mixture combining 60 forward primers for TCR Vbeta segments and 13 reverse primers for TCR Jbeta segments was used. A multiplex PCR assay on genomic DNA amplified the CDR3 region of rearranged TCR beta genes. The amplified TCR beta libraries were sequenced on the Illumina HiSeq System as 87-base-pair reads. As for the original processing: Across the roughly 600 repertoires, a later analysis counted around 80 million unique TCR beta chains, 9.5 million to 12 million of which were shared by at least two donors. Raw reads were error-corrected and collapsed into unique sequences with a nearest-neighbor algorithm that merged closely related sequences to remove PCR and sequencing errors. To assign V, D and J gene segments, CDR3 sequences were aligned to IMGT reference sequences. Each retained sequence needed at least a six-nucleotide match to both a V gene segment and a J gene segment. A rearrangement counted as productive if the CDR3 had no stop codons and remained in frame with V and J, and every other rearrangement counted as non-productive. Following IMGT convention, CDR3 was defined as the stretch from the second conserved V-encoded cysteine up to the conserved J-encoded phenylalanine. The earlier analysis of more than 450 of the donors excluded sequences that lacked an unambiguous match to a single V gene segment. In an earlier analysis of some 590 of the donors, a V segment was called functional when productive rearrangements were above 56.7%, and segregating when the standard deviation between donors exceeded 5%. A statistical classification framework was built to diagnose cytomegalovirus status from the catalog of TCR beta chain sequences. In a later analysis, V and J genes were assigned by comparing TCR nucleotide sequences against IMGT/GENE-DB human TR gene sequences. Using the TCRdist pipeline, a later analysis assigned CDR3 sequences along with most-parsimonious VDJ recombination scenarios. In a later analysis, each TCR beta chain was defined by its CDR3 amino acid sequence together with its V-gene family, and reads lacking a unique V-gene family were excluded. In a later analysis, approximately 590 highly shared, low-generation-probability nucleotide sequences were removed to address suspected cross-contamination and a sequencing artifact. In a later analysis, a clonal expansion index was calculated for each public chain from normalized within-repertoire ranks of inferred template counts. A later analysis computed generation probabilities with a VDJ recombination model fitted to out-of-frame rearrangements, and checked the results against IGoR. In a later analysis, hypergeometric tests were used to score TCR-TCR, TCR-HLA and TCR-CMV co-occurrence, with a repertoire-size bias correction applied to TCR pairs. False discovery rates were estimated in a later analysis by permuting HLA or CMV assignments 20 times. In a later analysis, co-occurring TCRs were grouped with DBSCAN, and TCRdist sequence similarity was added when clustering was performed within HLA-allele-positive subsets. Repertoires with fewer than 30,000 or more than 120,000 public chains were left out of co-occurrence clustering, as were four to six repertoires with anomalous nucleotide sharing. In TCRdb, the immuneACCESS table is reduced to in-frame sequences with V and J assigned. These tables do not hold every clone; where another copy was compared, an unresolved V gene accounts for under half, and the others remain unexplained. The DNA gave D and trimming, while V, J and clone size come from that table. Within this sample are 150,000 to 200,000 clones, with roughly 80% of them counted one time only. Together, the top ten hold around 0.42% of the sample.

Points the paper makes about the study in general: Most TCR sequences were observed very rarely across donors, whereas some public TCRs were present in many individuals. The study gave a list of under 200 TCR beta chains associated with cytomegalovirus. A later genetic analysis reported fewer N-insertions in productive TCRs among donors in an Asian-associated ancestry cluster than the 666-donor mean. Because HLA typing was missing for some donors at each locus, association tests included only the typed subset. The presence/absence analyses assumed that sequencing depth was roughly uniform across donors, and that assumption may not be true. In this cohort, only TCR beta chains were sequenced, and detectable features were limited by the absence of alpha or paired-chain data. According to the authors, the approach could potentially be generalized to other disease states and immunological phenotypes. Broadly in line with IMGT annotations, most TCR beta V segments showed up in productive rearrangements about 90% or about 30% of the time in an earlier analysis of 587 of the donors. Because counts were too low, roughly 18 rarely observed V segments, including chromosome 9 orphons, were left out of the earlier analysis of 587 of the donors. Some IMGT-functional V segments, including TRBV6-2 and TRBV6-3, could not be told apart with the 87-base-pair reads, so those segments were excluded. The sequencing pipeline was judged likely to have produced a cluster of highly shared sequence variants as a technical artifact. Linkage disequilibrium might explain the correlated functional status among segregating V segments, but an unknown experimental factor could not be ruled out. Cytomegalovirus status was reported to be diagnosed by the classifier with high specificity and sensitivity in both the original and validation cohorts. Several of the top co-occurrence clusters appeared to be linked to parvovirus B19, influenza, CMV and Epstein-Barr virus, according to a later analysis. Immune exposure information for the cohort was limited to CMV serostatus. In a later analysis, HLA-associated TCR beta chains showed more clonal expansion and lower generation probabilities than non-associated chains that were equally common. A later genetic analysis associated a missense DCLRE1C variant with V-gene and J-gene trimming of TCR beta chains, and an independent cohort replicated the association. Three of the identified cytomegalovirus-associated TCR beta chains were confirmed in vitro to be specific for cytomegalovirus antigens. Specific HLA alleles were associated with over 15,000 TCR beta sequences at a false discovery rate of 0.05 in a later analysis. Most CMV-associated TCR beta chains appeared to be HLA-restricted in a later analysis, and the HLA associations seemed to be driven largely by CMV exposure. A further reported finding was that TCR beta sequences accurately predicted the HLA-A and HLA-B alleles for most subjects in the first cohort. Strong co-occurrence of HLA alleles, especially DR and DQ, made assigning TCR associations to individual alleles difficult. A later analysis found that TCR association rates varied across HLA loci, with DRB1 alleles showing the most associated TCRs and HLA-C alleles the fewest.

The germline V gene gives CDR1 as LGHNA and CDR2 as YSLEER. The trim is 1 base for V and 0 bases for J, with a gap of 9 bases between the germline ends. The CDR3, from cysteine to phenylalanine, totals 15 residues. Only CDR3 DNA is held: 45 bases, read in frame from base 1. This receptor was taken from a male donor in good health and CMV-seropositive. Here the chain combines TRBV4-3 and TRBJ2-5, and perhaps TRBD2 as D gene, on 6 matching bases. Sequenced input: PBMCs. The CDR3 corresponds to CASSQAGVHQETQYF. The DNA is TGCGCCAGCAGCCAAGCGGGAGTCCACCAAGAGACCCAGTACTTC.